This TCR beta chain was observed in a study of T cell responses to AZD1222 COVID-19 vaccine (dated by TCRdb to the early 2020s). General notes on the study: AZD1222 recipients given second doses at about 4 weeks or at about 12 weeks were pooled, since spike-specific TCR depth and breadth were not found to differ between the two schedules. Enrollment into the trials was organized by age into subgroups of 18-55, 56-69 and 70-plus years, and those subgroups contained about 160, 30 and 59 TCR-sequenced participants, respectively. TCR sequencing covered some 240 trial participants: 207 given two doses of AZD1222 and approximately 26 given two doses of MenACWY control vaccine.

Explained via the paper, the time point label denotes: baseline before first vaccination. The vaccinee samples were drawn from two UK trials, COV001 and COV002, one of which was a single-blind randomized controlled phase 2/3 trial testing AZD1222 (ChAdOx1 nCoV-19) in healthy adults. For TCRbeta chain sequencing, PBMC samples from trial participants were taken at day 0 and at day 28 after the second dose. On this clone itself: What this receptor recognizes is not known. Base qualities were left out, and no much larger clone turns up one base away.

The CDR3 regions of human TCRbeta chains were analyzed by immunosequencing. Turning to the authors' computational methods: Repertoire TCRs were matched against a reference library of SARS-CoV-2-specific TCRs generated with the MIRA antigen-specificity platform. Breadth meant the fraction of unique TCRs that were SARS-CoV-2-associated, whereas depth meant the fraction of total T cells that were SARS-CoV-2-associated. Each spike-specific TCR was assigned to its reactive spike region and to a CD4 or CD8 class using the MIRA data. Log10-transformed breadth and depth values were compared by one-way ANOVA with Sidak's multiple comparisons tests. Not all clones reach the TCRdb copy of this immuneACCESS table, which keeps in-frame sequences only. Checked studies attribute under half of the gap to unresolved V genes and leave the rest unexplained. The V and J calls and clone size were taken over from that table, and D and trimming were inferred from the DNA. The sample table records approximately 64,000 clones; around 83% of these occur just once. Clones ranked in the top ten supply 9.5% to 10% of the sample.

The V end gives up 5 bases and the J end 5 bases, leaving 12 bases in the junction not matched to a gene. The CDR3 runs 15 amino acids, cysteine and phenylalanine included. The kept DNA is CDR3 alone, 45 bases in frame from the first base. The germline V gene supplies CDR1 SGHRS and CDR2 YFSETQ. What the study reported, not specific to this receptor: After two AZD1222 doses, spike-specific TCR breadth and depth were significantly higher than at day 0 and than in MenACWY recipients. In the small 56-69-year group, the increase in depth fell short of significance, most likely because of low power. Participants were mostly white British and included more females than males, and it was suggested by the authors that clonal diversity may have been underestimated. Nearly half of unique spike-specific TCRs reportedly recognized epitopes outside regions mutated in the B.1.351 and B.1.1.7 variants. Conclusions about previously exposed vaccinees were limited because only six or seven AZD1222 recipients were SARS-CoV-2 seropositive at baseline. The whole spike protein was spanned by vaccine-associated CD4 TCRs, and dominant responses were seen in regions 160-218 and 743-854. Because no day 14 peak-response samples were available, the repertoires could be characterized only after the peak T cell response.

The clonotype comes from an adult in good health. This chain joins TRBV5-1 to TRBJ1-1, and 7 junction bases match TRBD1. Here the sequenced sample was peripheral blood, taken on day 0 of AZD1222 vaccination. CDR3 sequence: CASRPAGGEQTEAFF. The sequence in DNA is TGCGCCAGCAGGCCGGCAGGGGGAGAACAGACTGAAGCTTTCTTT.